The present T cell receptor beta chain was sequenced within a study of regulatory T cells in long-lasting Graves disease. Whole-study results and caveats: Shared public clonotypes totalled 2,741 in persistent patients, compared with over 800 in new patients. Relative to newly diagnosed Graves' patients, persistent ones had lower TCR diversity.

This CDR3 is 12 amino acids long. Deletions cut 7 bases from V and 1 base from J, with 7 bases between. CDR1 SGHTA and CDR2 FQGNSA come from the germline V gene. This clonotype was detected ten times or more. Its antigen is unidentified. Noted time point: newly diagnosed GD, antithyroid drugs for less than 3 months. With RNA extracted from PBMCs as input, the TCR library was made. Libraries of TCR beta came from iRepertoire HTBI primers plus Arm-PCR of CDR3 regions. TCRdb reprocessed the multiplex PCR reads with MiXCR, giving one entry per CDR3 protein. The sample carries a few hundred thousand distinct CDR3 sequences, 10% to 15% recorded once. This sample also belongs to another study, concerning T cells in Graves' hyperthyroidism and ophthalmopathy. That report notes: In the first-round RT-PCR of the TCR CDR3, the HTBI primer set was used.

This receptor was obtained from a woman under 30 with Graves disease. The starting material was peripheral blood mononuclear cells (PBMCs), obtained at new diagnosis, from a patient treated with antithyroid drugs. The chain links TRBV7-2 to TRBJ2-5; the D is unclear. The CDR3 DNA reads TGTGCCAGCAACTGGGGCCAAGAGACCCAGTACTTC. Residues: CASNWGQETQYF.